The clone carrying this T cell receptor (beta chain) turned up a few times. The CDR3 length is 15 residues. Deletions cut 1 base from V and 5 bases from J, with 15 bases between. Per germline, CDR1 SGHDT and CDR2 YYEEEE. These data are taken from a study of T cell repertoires in aging, cancer and after chemotherapy. Rearranged V-D-J TRB sequences were amplified with a mixed TRB-A/B primer pool. TCRdb processed the multiplex PCR reads anew with MiXCR; each CDR3 protein has one entry. Here the sample spans some 1,700 distinct CDR3 sequences, 25% to 30% being singletons. Peripheral blood genomic DNA, not sorted cells or RNA, was the template.

The chain recombines TRBV5-6 with TRBJ2-5, with D possibly being TRBD1 (7 bases). The clonotype originates from a human donor with a solid tumor. The sequenced sample was blood. CDR3 DNA sequence: TGTGCCAGCAGCTTGCTCCTCAGGGGGAGGGAGACCCAGTACTTC. It codes for CASSLLLRGRETQYF.